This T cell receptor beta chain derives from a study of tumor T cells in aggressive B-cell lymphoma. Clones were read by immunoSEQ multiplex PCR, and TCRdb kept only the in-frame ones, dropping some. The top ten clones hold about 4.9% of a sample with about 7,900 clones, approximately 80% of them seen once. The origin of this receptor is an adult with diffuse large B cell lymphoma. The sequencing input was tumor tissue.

CDR3 sequence reads: CASSVAGVGTEAFF. The CDR3 DNA reads as TGTGCCAGCAGCGTAGCGGGGGTGGGCACTGAAGCTTTCTTT. This rearrangement joins TRBV9 to TRBJ1-1, with a weak D call TRBD1 (5 bases). The CDR3 has 14 amino acids. Germline V lookup: CDR1 SGDLS, CDR2 YYNGEE. V was cut by 0 bases and J by 4 bases, with 10 bases left in between.